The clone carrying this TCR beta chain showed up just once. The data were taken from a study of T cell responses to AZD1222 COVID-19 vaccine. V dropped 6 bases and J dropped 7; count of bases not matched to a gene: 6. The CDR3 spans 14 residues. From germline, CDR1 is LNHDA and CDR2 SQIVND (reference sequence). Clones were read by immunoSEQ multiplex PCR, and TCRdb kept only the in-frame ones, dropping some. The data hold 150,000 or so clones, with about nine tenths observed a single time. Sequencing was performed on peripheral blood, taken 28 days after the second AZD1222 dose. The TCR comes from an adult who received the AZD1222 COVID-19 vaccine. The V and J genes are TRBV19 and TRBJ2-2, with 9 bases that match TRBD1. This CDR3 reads CASRQQGANGELFF. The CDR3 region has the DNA TGTGCCAGTAGACAACAGGGGGCGAACGGGGAGCTGTTTTTT.